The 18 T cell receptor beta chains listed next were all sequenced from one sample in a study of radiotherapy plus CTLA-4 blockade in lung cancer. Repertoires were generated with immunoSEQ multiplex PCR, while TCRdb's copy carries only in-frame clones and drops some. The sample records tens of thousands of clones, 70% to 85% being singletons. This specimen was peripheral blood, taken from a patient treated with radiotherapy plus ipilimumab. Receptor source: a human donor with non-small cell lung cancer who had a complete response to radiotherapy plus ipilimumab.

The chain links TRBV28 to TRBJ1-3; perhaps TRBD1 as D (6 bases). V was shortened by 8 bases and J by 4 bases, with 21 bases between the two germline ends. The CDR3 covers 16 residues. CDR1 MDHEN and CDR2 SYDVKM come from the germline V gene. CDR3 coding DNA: TGTGCCAGCTCCTCGGGGGGGCTGAAAGCAGGAAACACCATATATTTT. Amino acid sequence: CASSSGGLKAGNTIYF. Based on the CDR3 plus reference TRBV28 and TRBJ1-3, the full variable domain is DVKVTQSSRYLVKRTGEKVFLECVQDMDHENMFWYRQDPGLGLRLIYFSYDVKMKEKGDIPEGYSVSREKKERFSLILESASTNQTSMYLCASSSGGLKAGNTIYFGEGSWLTVV.

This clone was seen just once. CDR3 nucleotide sequence: TGCGCCAGCAGTCTGTCGGGGGGGGGCACAGATACGCAGTATTTT. It is translated as CASSLSGGGTDTQYF. The rearrangement links TRBV10-1 to TRBJ2-3; the match to TRBD2 covers 8 bases. With 5 bases clipped from V and 1 base from J, the junction kept 5 bases outside the gene matches. The CDR3 contains 15 residues. Germline CDR1 and CDR2: WNHNN and SYGVQD (reference sequence).

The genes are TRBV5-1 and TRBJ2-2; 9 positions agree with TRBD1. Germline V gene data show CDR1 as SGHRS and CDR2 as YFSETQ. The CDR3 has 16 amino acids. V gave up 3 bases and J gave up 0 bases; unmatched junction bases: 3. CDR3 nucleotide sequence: TGCGCCAGCAGCTCCGGGACAGGGACGAACACCGGGGAGCTGTTTTTT. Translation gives CASSSGTGTNTGELFF.

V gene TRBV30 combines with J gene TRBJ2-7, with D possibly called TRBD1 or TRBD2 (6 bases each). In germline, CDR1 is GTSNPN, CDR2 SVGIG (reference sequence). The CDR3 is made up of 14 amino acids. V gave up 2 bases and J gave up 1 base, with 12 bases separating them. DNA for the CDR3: TGTGCCTGGAGTAGGGGGACTCCATCCTACGAGCAGTACGTC. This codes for CAWSRGTPSYEQYV.

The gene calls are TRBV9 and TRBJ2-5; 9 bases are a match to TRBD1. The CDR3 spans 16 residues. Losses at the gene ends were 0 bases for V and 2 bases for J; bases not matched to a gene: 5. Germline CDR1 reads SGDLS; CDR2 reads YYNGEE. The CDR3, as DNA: TGTGCCAGCAGCGTAGGGGGACAGGGTCTTCAAGAGACCCAGTACTTC. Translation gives CASSVGGQGLQETQYF.

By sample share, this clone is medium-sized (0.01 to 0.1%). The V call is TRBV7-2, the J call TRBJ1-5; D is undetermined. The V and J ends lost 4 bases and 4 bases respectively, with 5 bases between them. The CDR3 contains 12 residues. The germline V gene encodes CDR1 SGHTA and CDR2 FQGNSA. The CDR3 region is CASSSQNQPQHF. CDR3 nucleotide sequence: TGTGCCAGCAGCTCTCAGAATCAGCCCCAGCATTTT.

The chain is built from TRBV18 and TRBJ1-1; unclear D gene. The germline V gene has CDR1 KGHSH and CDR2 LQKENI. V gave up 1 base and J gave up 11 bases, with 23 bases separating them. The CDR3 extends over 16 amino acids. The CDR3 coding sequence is TGTGCCAGCTCACCACAGGGAGATGTGGCCACCGCGGAGGCTTTCTTT. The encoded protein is CASSPQGDVATAEAFF. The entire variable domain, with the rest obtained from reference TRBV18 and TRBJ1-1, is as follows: NAGVMQNPRHLVRRRGQEARLRCSPMKGHSHVYWYRQLPEEGLKFMVYLQKENIIDESGMPKERFSAEFPKEGPSILRIQQVVRGDSAAYFCASSPQGDVATAEAFFGQGTRLTVV.

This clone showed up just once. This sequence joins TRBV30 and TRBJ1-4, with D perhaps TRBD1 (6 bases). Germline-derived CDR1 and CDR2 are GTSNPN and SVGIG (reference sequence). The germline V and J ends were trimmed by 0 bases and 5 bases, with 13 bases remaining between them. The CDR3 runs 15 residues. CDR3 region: CAWSVLAGVNEKLFF. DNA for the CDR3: TGTGCCTGGAGTGTACTAGCAGGGGTGAATGAAAAACTGTTTTTT.

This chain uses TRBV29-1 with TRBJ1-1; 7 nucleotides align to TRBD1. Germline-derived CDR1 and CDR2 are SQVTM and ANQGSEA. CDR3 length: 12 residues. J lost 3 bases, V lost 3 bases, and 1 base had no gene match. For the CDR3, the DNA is TGCAGCGTTGAGAGGGGGCACACTGAAGCTTTCTTT. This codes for CSVERGHTEAFF.

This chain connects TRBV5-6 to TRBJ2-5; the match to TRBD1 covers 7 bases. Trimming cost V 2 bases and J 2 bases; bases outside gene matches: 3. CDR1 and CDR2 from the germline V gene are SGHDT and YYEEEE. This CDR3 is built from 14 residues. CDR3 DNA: TGTGCCAGCAGCTTCTGGACAGGTCAAGAGACCCAGTACTTC. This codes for CASSFWTGQETQYF.

The CDR3: CASSYSRRPTTEAFF. In DNA form, the CDR3 reads TGTGCCAGCAGTTACTCGAGAAGGCCAACCACTGAAGCTTTCTTT. The rearrangement links TRBV6-5 to TRBJ1-1; D is undetermined. The CDR3 is made up of 15 amino acids. Germline loops: CDR1 MNHEY, CDR2 SVGAGI. Trimming took off 0 bases at V and 4 bases at J, with 12 bases between the two ends.

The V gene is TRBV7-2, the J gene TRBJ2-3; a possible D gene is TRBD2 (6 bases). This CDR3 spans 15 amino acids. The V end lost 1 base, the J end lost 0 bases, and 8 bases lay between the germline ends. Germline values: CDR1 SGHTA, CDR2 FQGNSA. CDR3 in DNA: TGTGCCAGCAGCTTAGGGGGGACTAGCACAGATACGCAGTATTTT. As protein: CASSLGGTSTDTQYF.

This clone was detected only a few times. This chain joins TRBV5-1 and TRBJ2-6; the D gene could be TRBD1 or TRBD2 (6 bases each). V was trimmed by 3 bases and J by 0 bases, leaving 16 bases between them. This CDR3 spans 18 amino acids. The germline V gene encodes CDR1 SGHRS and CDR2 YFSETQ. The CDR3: CASSSLRGGSSGANVLTF. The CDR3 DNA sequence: TGCGCCAGCAGCTCCCTTCGAGGGGGGAGCTCTGGGGCCAACGTCCTGACTTTC.

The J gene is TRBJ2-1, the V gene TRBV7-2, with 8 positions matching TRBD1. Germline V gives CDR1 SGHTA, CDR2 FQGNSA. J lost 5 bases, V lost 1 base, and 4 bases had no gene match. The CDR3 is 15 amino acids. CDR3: CASSLDRGEHNEQFF. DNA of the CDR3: TGTGCCAGCAGCTTAGACAGGGGGGAACACAATGAGCAGTTCTTC.

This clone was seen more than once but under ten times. Here the CDR3 reads CASSRTEGAWNSPLHF. The DNA for the CDR3 is TGCGCCAGCAGCCGGACCGAGGGGGCTTGGAATTCACCCCTCCACTTT. The V and J genes are TRBV4-1 and TRBJ1-6; 7 bases match TRBD1. Looked up from germline, CDR1 is MGHRA and CDR2 is YSYEKL. Trimming took 4 bases from V and 7 from J; bases not matched to a gene: 10. CDR3 length equals 16 residues.

The CDR3 sequence is CASSAGNTIYF. CDR3 sequence (DNA): TGTGCCAGTAGTGCTGGAAACACCATATATTTT. The chain recombines TRBV19 with TRBJ1-3; no firm D call. Germline CDR1 is LNHDA and CDR2 is SQIVND (reference sequence). CDR3 length: 11 amino acids. V was clipped by 5 bases and J by 2 bases, with 1 base between them.

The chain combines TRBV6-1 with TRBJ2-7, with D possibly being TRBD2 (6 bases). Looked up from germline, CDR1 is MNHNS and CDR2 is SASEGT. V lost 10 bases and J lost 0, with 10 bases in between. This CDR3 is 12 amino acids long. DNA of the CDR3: TGTGCCACTGTGGGACTCTCCTACGAGCAGTACTTC. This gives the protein CATVGLSYEQYF.

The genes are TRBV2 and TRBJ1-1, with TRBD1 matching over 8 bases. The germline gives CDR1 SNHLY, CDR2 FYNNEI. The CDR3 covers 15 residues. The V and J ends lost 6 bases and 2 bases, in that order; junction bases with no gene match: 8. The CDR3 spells CASRGFQGANTEAFF. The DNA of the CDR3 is TGTGCCAGCAGGGGGTTCCAGGGGGCTAACACTGAAGCTTTCTTT.